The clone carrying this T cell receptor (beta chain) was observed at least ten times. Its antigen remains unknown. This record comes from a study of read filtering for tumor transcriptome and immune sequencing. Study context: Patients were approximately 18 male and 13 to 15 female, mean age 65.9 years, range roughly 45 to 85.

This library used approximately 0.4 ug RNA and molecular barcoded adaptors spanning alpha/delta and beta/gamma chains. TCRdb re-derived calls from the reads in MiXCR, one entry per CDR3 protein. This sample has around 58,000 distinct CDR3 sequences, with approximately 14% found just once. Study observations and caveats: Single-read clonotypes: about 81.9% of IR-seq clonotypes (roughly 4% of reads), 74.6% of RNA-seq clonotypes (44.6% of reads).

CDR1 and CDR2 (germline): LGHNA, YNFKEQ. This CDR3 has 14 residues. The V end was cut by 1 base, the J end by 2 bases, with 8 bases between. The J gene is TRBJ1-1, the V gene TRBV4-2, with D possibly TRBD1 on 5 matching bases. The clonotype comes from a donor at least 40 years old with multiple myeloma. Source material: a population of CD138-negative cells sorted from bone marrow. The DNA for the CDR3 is TGTGCCAGCAGCCAAGCACAGGCTAACACTGAAGCTTTCTTT. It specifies CASSQAQANTEAFF.